The following is a T cell receptor (beta chain) sequence with its context. As yet, its antigen is unknown. V lost 5 bases and J 2 bases, leaving 12 bases between the germline ends. Germline V gene lookup returns CDR1 GTSNPN and CDR2 SVGIG (reference sequence). The CDR3 length is 13 residues. Libraries were prepared by immunoSEQ multiplex PCR; TCRdb keeps only in-frame clonotypes and omits some of them. In the table there are about 960,000 clones, approximately 76% of which are singletons. This record comes from a study of shared clonotypes between healthy human individuals. Study results and caveats: The naive CD4 repertoires of a few donors were compared, and around 5% of clonotypes were shared.

The TCR originated in a man aged 18 to 29 in good health. The sample comprised memory CD4+ T cells sorted from blood. The subset was: CD45RA-negative fraction. V is TRBV30 and J is TRBJ2-5; unclear D gene. The CDR3 is CAWGHGEQETQYF. In DNA form, the CDR3 reads TGTGCCTGGGGCCACGGAGAGCAAGAGACCCAGTACTTC.